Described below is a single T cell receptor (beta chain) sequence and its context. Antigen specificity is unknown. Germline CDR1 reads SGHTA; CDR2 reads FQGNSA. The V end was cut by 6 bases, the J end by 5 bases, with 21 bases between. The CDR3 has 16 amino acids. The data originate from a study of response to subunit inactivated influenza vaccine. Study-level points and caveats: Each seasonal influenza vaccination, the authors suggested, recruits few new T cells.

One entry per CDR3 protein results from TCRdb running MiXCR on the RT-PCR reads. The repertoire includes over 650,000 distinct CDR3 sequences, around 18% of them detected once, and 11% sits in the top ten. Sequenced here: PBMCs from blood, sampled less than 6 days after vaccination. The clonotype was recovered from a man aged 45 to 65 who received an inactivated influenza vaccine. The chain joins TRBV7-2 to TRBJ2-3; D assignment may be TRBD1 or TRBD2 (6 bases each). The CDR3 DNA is TGTGCCAGCAGTCCGACGACCGGGGGCGTAGGAGATACGCAGTATTTT. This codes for CASSPTTGGVGDTQYF.